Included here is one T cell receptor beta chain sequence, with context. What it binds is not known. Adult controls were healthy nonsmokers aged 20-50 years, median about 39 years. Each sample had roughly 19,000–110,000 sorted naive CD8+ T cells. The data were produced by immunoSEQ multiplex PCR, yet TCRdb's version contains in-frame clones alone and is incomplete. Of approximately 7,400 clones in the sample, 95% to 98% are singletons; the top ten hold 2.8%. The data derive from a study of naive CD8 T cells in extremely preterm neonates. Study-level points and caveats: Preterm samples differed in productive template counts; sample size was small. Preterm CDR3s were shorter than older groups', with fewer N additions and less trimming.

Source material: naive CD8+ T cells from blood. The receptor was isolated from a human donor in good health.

DNA for the CDR3: TGTGCCAGCAGTTTAAGTCTGACAGGGAGGCGCACTGAAGCTTTCTTT. This gives the protein CASSLSLTGRRTEAFF. The chain has TRBV6-6 and TRBJ1-1, with 7 bases that match TRBD1. This CDR3 is 16 amino acids long. The J segment lost 4 bases and the V segment lost 4 bases, leaving 12 bases of the junction unmatched. The germline V gene encodes CDR1 MNHNY and CDR2 SVGAGI (reference sequence).